These 28 T cell receptor beta chains were sequenced from one sample in a study of T cell repertoires and leukemia-associated antigens. These receptors have no identified antigens. TCRdb reprocessed the 5' RACE reads with MiXCR, giving one entry per CDR3 protein. The sample has fewer than 15,000 distinct CDR3 sequences, roughly 39% seen once. Sequenced sample: CD3+ T cells sorted from blood and cultured. These receptor sequences come from a female donor in good health.

This clonotype is medium-sized (0.01 to 0.1%) by share. The rearrangement links TRBV29-1 to TRBJ2-7; D gene ambiguous. The CDR3 totals 14 residues. Germline-derived CDR1 and CDR2 are SQVTM and ANQGSEA. V was trimmed by 4 bases and J by 6 bases, leaving 19 bases between them. The CDR3 sequence is CSVAAGPISTEQYF. CDR3 nucleotides: TGCAGCGTTGCTGCAGGACCGATATCGACCGAGCAGTACTTC.

This clonotype was seen repeatedly, ten times or more. The rearrangement joins TRBV2 to TRBJ1-1; D not certain. This CDR3 has 13 amino acids. The germline V gene encodes CDR1 SNHLY and CDR2 FYNNEI. V lost 7 bases and J lost 8, with 17 bases in between. As DNA, the CDR3 is TGTGCCAGCAAAGTTGAACAGAGCGGAGAAGCTTTCTTT. This sequence encodes CASKVEQSGEAFF.

The V gene is TRBV5-1, the J gene TRBJ2-2, with TRBD2 matching 7 bases. The junction had 2 bases not matched to a gene; V was cut back by 0 bases and J by 0 bases. The CDR3 sequence is 16 residues long. Germline V gene data show CDR1 as SGHRS and CDR2 as YFSETQ. The CDR3 coding sequence is TGCGCCAGCAGCTTGGGGACTAGTTCGAACACCGGGGAGCTGTTTTTT. It yields the protein CASSLGTSSNTGELFF. The entire variable domain, with the rest obtained from reference TRBV5-1 and TRBJ2-2, is as follows: KAGVTQTPRYLIKTRGQQVTLSCSPISGHRSVSWYQQTPGQGLQFLFEYFSETQRNKGNFPGRFSGRQFSNSRSEMNVSTLELGDSALYLCASSLGTSSNTGELFFGEGSRLTVL.

This rearrangement joins TRBV5-1 to TRBJ2-7; D call uncertain. The CDR3 totals 12 residues. The germline V gene has CDR1 SGHRS and CDR2 YFSETQ. V shed 1 base and J shed 0 bases, with 2 bases lying between them. Written as DNA, the CDR3 is TGCGCCAGCAGCTTGCCCTCCTACGAGCAGTACTTC. Amino acid sequence: CASSLPSYEQYF.

This clonotype has a count of ten or more. The V call is TRBV12-2, the J call TRBJ1-5; the listed D gene, TRBD1, was not tested against the DNA. TRBV12-2 is annotated as a pseudogene. The CDR3 covers 16 residues. The CDR3 is CASRLVRSGGLQPQHF. CDR3 bases: TGTGCAAGTCGCTTAGTGAGGTCCGGGGGGCTTCAGCCCCAGCATTTT.

In regard to this clonotype: The junction differs from germline at one of its ends, possibly a read error. The rearrangement links TRBV20-1 to TRBJ2-3; D is undetermined. The germline V gene encodes CDR1 DFQATT and CDR2 SNEGSKA (reference sequence). The CDR3 has 12 residues. CDR3 sequence (DNA): TGCGGTGGTTGTCAGTACACAGATACACAGTATTTT. Protein sequence: CGGCQYTDTQYF.

The sample holds many counts of this clonotype. The V gene is TRBV7-9, the J gene TRBJ2-7; tentatively, D is TRBD1 (7 bases). Germline values: CDR1 SEHNR, CDR2 FQNEAQ (reference sequence). This CDR3 has 17 residues. V was trimmed by 5 bases and J by 3 bases, leaving 23 bases between them. Written as DNA, the CDR3 is TGTGCCAGCAGCCCGCAGGGGGGAGAGGCGGCCCTCTACGAGCAGTACTTC. Residues: CASSPQGGEAALYEQYF.

The J gene is TRBJ2-3, the V gene TRBV4-1; the D is unclear. With 4 bases removed from V and 3 bases from J, the gap between germline ends came to 11 bases. Germline V gene data show CDR1 as MGHRA and CDR2 as YSYEKL. The CDR3 has 14 residues. CDR3 sequence reads: CASSLDPGTDTQYF. The DNA for the CDR3 is TGCGCCAGCAGCCTCGACCCTGGGACAGATACGCAGTATTTT.

This chain links TRBV20-1 with TRBJ2-3; 10 bases agree with TRBD2. There are 14 residues in the CDR3. V lost 6 bases and J lost 4; bases outside the gene matches: 7. Germline CDR1 is DFQATT and CDR2 is SNEGSKA (reference sequence). The CDR3 DNA reads as TGCAGTGCCACAGCGGGAGGGCCATCAGATACGCAGTATTTT. This translates into CSATAGGPSDTQYF.

This clonotype was detected only a few times. The V call is TRBV6-6, the J call TRBJ2-1; D is unclear. Germline lookup yields CDR1 MNHNY and CDR2 SVGAGI (reference sequence). V was clipped by 5 bases and J by 7 bases, with 9 bases between them. This CDR3 has 12 residues. The CDR3 nucleotides read TGTGCCAGCAGTGACCAGCGAAATGAGCAGTTCTTC. It translates to CASSDQRNEQFF.

This clonotype was picked up a small number of times. The chain combines TRBV20-1 with TRBJ1-1, with TRBD1 matching 9 bases. The V gene's germline CDR1 is DFQATT and CDR2 SNEGSKA (reference sequence). The CDR3 is made up of 16 amino acids. V lost 3 bases to trimming and J lost 1 base; unmatched junction nucleotides: 9. The DNA of the CDR3 is TGCAGTGCTAGCGAAATAGGACAGGGGAGGAACACTGAAGCTTTCTTT. This codes for CSASEIGQGRNTEAFF.

Judged by abundance, this clonotype is medium-sized. This sequence joins TRBV29-1 and TRBJ2-7; D unclear. CDR3 length equals 10 residues. Trimming took 6 bases from V and 2 from J, leaving 5 bases between them. Per the germline V gene, CDR1 is SQVTM and CDR2 is ANQGSEA. CDR3 coding DNA: TGCAGCGTCTTCACCTACGAGCAGTACTTC. Translating it yields CSVFTYEQYF.

By frequency in the sample, this clonotype is medium-sized. V gene TRBV12-3 or TRBV12-4 combines with J gene TRBJ2-5; D not resolved. Trimming removed 3 bases at V and 6 bases at J, with 8 bases between. This CDR3 contains 12 residues. The DNA of the CDR3 is TGTGCCAGCAGTTTTGTTGGCCAGACCCAGTACTTC. Translation gives CASSFVGQTQYF.

The chain carries TRBV10-3 and TRBJ2-2, with TRBD1 matching 11 bases. V gave up 6 bases and J gave up 6 bases; unmatched junction bases: 3. The length of the CDR3 is 14 residues. Germline CDR1 is ENHRY and CDR2 is SYGVKD. CDR3 in amino acids: CAIRGTGGSGELFF. CDR3 in DNA: TGTGCCATCAGGGGGACAGGGGGTTCCGGGGAGCTGTTTTTT.

This clonotype has more than one count but fewer than ten. J is TRBJ2-1 and V is TRBV9, with 10 bases aligning to TRBD2. Trimming at V came to 3 bases and at J to 1 base, leaving 4 bases not matched to a gene. Germline V gene sequence: CDR1 SGDLS, CDR2 YYNGEE. The CDR3 runs to 16 residues. The CDR3 spells CASSAPSGRSYNEQFF. CDR3 bases: TGTGCCAGCAGCGCGCCTAGCGGGAGATCCTACAATGAGCAGTTCTTC. The full variable domain, rest sourced from reference TRBV9 and TRBJ2-1, is DSGVTQTPKHLITATGQRVTLRCSPRSGDLSVYWYQQSLDQGLQFLIQYYNGEERAKGNILERFSAQQFPDLHSELNLSSLELGDSALYFCASSAPSGRSYNEQFFGPGTRLTVL.

The count of this clonotype is one. Germline is not matched at one junction end, which may reflect a read error. The J gene is TRBJ2-3, the V gene TRBV5-1, with TRBD1 identical over 7 bases. CDR3 length: 14 amino acids. In germline, CDR1 is SGHRS, CDR2 YFSETQ. CDR3 sequence (DNA): TGCGCCAGCAGCCTAAGACAGGGCACAGATACGCGGTATTTT. This translates into CASSLRQGTDTRYF.

This clonotype was counted a few times. The V gene is TRBV11-2, the J gene TRBJ2-7; D is possibly TRBD2 (6 bases). CDR1 is SGHAT, CDR2 FQNNGV, per germline. CDR3 length: 14 residues. The V end was cut by 1 base, the J end by 6 bases, with 13 bases between. CDR3 in amino acids: CASSLGPGAAEQYF. CDR3 nucleotides: TGTGCCAGCAGCTTAGGTCCGGGAGCTGCCGAGCAGTACTTC.

The chain links TRBV7-9 to TRBJ2-3; TRBD2 is a possible D gene (6 bases). CDR3 length: 15 residues. CDR1 SEHNR and CDR2 FQNEAQ come from the germline V gene (reference sequence). CDR3 nucleotide sequence: TGTACCGGCAGCTTCCTTGCGGGATTCACAGATACGCAGTATTTT. It translates to CTGSFLAGFTDTQYF.

By share, this clonotype ranks as medium-sized. The V and J genes are TRBV12-3 or TRBV12-4 and TRBJ1-1; D is unresolved. The V gene lost 3 bases and the J gene lost 10 bases, with 18 bases spanning the gap. The CDR3 consists of 14 residues. CDR3 region: CASSLRTEGAGAFF. The CDR3 bases are TGTGCCAGCAGTTTGCGCACAGAGGGCGCCGGAGCTTTCTTT.

This sequence joins TRBV7-3 and TRBJ2-2; 8 bases fit TRBD2. The CDR3 is made up of 14 amino acids. Germline CDR1 is SGHTA and CDR2 is FQGTGA. V trimming: 3 bases; J trimming: 8 bases; junction bases outside the gene matches: 5. This chain's CDR3 is CASSFPGRGGELFF. In DNA, the CDR3 is TGTGCCAGCAGCTTTCCCGGGAGGGGAGGGGAGCTGTTTTTT.

This chain links TRBV7-9 with TRBJ1-1; 7 bases match TRBD1. J gave up 1 base and V 2 bases, and 7 bases lay outside the gene matches. This CDR3 comprises 16 residues. The germline V gene has CDR1 SEHNR and CDR2 FQNEAQ (reference sequence). Written as DNA, the CDR3 is TGTGCCAGCAGCTTAAAGGGAGGGGGCAGGAACACTGAAGCTTTCTTT. This codes for CASSLKGGGRNTEAFF. The full variable domain, with the rest looked up from reference TRBV7-9 and TRBJ1-1, is DTGVSQNPRHKITKRGQNVTFRCDPISEHNRLYWYRQTLGQGPEFLTYFQNEAQLEKSRLLSDRFSAERPKGSFSTLEIQRTEQGDSAMYLCASSLKGGGRNTEAFFGQGTRLTVV.

This clonotype is classed as medium-sized (0.01 to 0.1%). J is TRBJ2-1 and V is TRBV20-1, with D unclear. This CDR3 has 17 residues. Germline V gene lookup returns CDR1 DFQATT and CDR2 SNEGSKA (reference sequence). The V gene lost 0 bases and the J gene lost 7 bases, with 22 bases spanning the gap. The CDR3 protein is CSARDQRENLEMNEQFF. The CDR3 DNA sequence: TGCAGTGCTAGAGATCAGCGTGAGAACCTGGAGATGAATGAGCAGTTCTTC.

This clonotype was found many times. The J gene is TRBJ2-3, the V gene TRBV5-1; D call uncertain. In germline, CDR1 is SGHRS, CDR2 YFSETQ. The germline V and J ends were trimmed by 9 bases and 2 bases, with 13 bases remaining between them. The CDR3 spans 13 residues. The CDR3 DNA reads as TGCGCCACCAGACTTGGCCCCACAGATACGCAGTATTTT. It translates to CATRLGPTDTQYF.

This clonotype was seen more than once but under ten times. The chain joins TRBV20-1 to TRBJ1-6; the match to TRBD1 covers 7 bases. V trimming: 5 bases; J trimming: 6 bases; junction bases outside the gene matches: 7. The CDR3 runs to 14 residues. Germline CDR1 is DFQATT and CDR2 is SNEGSKA (reference sequence). For the CDR3, the DNA is TGCAGTGCTCGTCGGGACAGCGCTAATTCACCCCTCCACTTT. Encoded protein: CSARRDSANSPLHF.

This clonotype is termed medium-sized (0.01 to 0.1%). The rearrangement links TRBV9 to TRBJ2-7; TRBD2 matches at 11 bases. After removal of 2 bases from V and 3 bases from J, the junction contained 1 base not matched to a gene. The CDR3 length is 14 residues. CDR1 SGDLS and CDR2 YYNGEE come from the germline V gene. The CDR3, as DNA: TGTGCCAGCAGCGTCGGACTAGCGGGCTACGAGCAGTACTTC. Its translation: CASSVGLAGYEQYF.

This clonotype was detected a few times. The chain joins TRBV6-1 to TRBJ1-5; D is possibly TRBD1 (6 bases). Trimming shortened V by 10 bases and J by 7 bases, and 26 bases separated the two germline ends. The CDR3 has 16 residues. Germline V gene sequence: CDR1 MNHNS, CDR2 SASEGT. This chain's CDR3 is CANPNWGPLAWQPQHF. The CDR3 DNA is TGTGCCAACCCTAATTGGGGGCCCCTAGCATGGCAGCCCCAGCATTTT.

This chain links TRBV4-1 with TRBJ2-3; D perhaps matches TRBD2 (5 bases). This CDR3 region has 14 residues. The V gene's germline CDR1 is MGHRA and CDR2 YSYEKL. Deletions cut 4 bases from V and 1 base from J, with 9 bases between. CDR3 residues: CASSRGLRTDTQYF. The CDR3, as DNA: TGCGCCAGCAGCCGTGGACTTCGCACAGATACGCAGTATTTT.

This clonotype is categorized as medium-sized. The chain couples TRBV29-1 to TRBJ2-3; D call uncertain. The V end was cut by 2 bases, the J end by 5 bases, with 11 bases between. Germline V lookup: CDR1 SQVTM, CDR2 ANQGSEA. This CDR3 is built from 13 residues. This CDR3 is CSVETPAVDTQYF. CDR3 DNA: TGCAGCGTTGAAACCCCTGCGGTAGATACGCAGTATTTT.